This passage covers 2 T cell receptor beta chains from one sample sequenced in a study of T-cell reconstitution after alpha-beta-depleted transplantation in children. Unique molecular identifiers were built into the TCRbeta library. TCRdb ran MiXCR on the PCR reads and lists one entry per CDR3 protein. Of approximately 420,000 distinct CDR3 sequences in the sample, approximately 10% were seen once. This specimen consisted of PBMCs from the stem cell graft donor, obtained from the stem cell graft. These receptor sequences come from a human donor who donated a stem cell graft to a child with acute myeloid leukemia.

The chain uses TRBV29-1 and TRBJ2-2, with 8 bases that match TRBD1. The CDR3 runs to 17 residues. Germline V gives CDR1 SQVTM, CDR2 ANQGSEA. The junction had 10 bases not matched to a gene; V was cut back by 3 bases and J by 1 base. Written as DNA, the CDR3 is TGCAGCGTTGAGAGAGGCGGACAGGGCTTGAACACCGGGGAGCTGTTTTTT. It yields the protein CSVERGGQGLNTGELFF.

This clonotype was seen a few times. The chain joins TRBV19 to TRBJ1-1; unclear D gene. CDR1 is LNHDA, CDR2 SQIVND, per germline (reference sequence). This CDR3 is built from 13 residues. The V and J ends lost 9 bases and 0 bases respectively, with 11 bases between them. The CDR3 sequence is CASTFYMNTEAFF. DNA of the CDR3: TGTGCCAGCACTTTCTACATGAACACTGAAGCTTTCTTT.